The present TCR beta chain was sequenced within a study of T-cell memory formation after mild COVID-19. Study in general: Most TCR clusters belonged to a single donor.

TCRdb re-derived calls from the 5' RACE reads in MiXCR, one entry per CDR3 protein. The table records fewer than 350,000 distinct CDR3 sequences, 18% of them present only once. V was pared by 3 bases and J by 4 bases, with 9 bases between. This CDR3 region has 13 residues. Germline V lookup: CDR1 SGHTA, CDR2 FQGNSA. Sequencing input: PBMCs or a T cell subset sorted from them (not recorded which). The source of this sequence is a man aged 18 to 30 who had mild COVID-19 (a few samples of this study predate the infection). Cell type and time point are not known. The chain uses TRBV7-2 and TRBJ1-2; no firm D call. This CDR3 reads CASSFTGIYGYTF. In DNA, the CDR3 is TGTGCCAGCAGCTTCACCGGGATCTATGGCTACACCTTC. The variable domain in full, completed from reference TRBV7-2 and TRBJ1-2, reads GAGVSQSPSNKVTEKGKDVELRCDPISGHTALYWYRQSLGQGLEFLIYFQGNSAPDKSGLPSDRFSAERTGGSVSTLTIQRTQQEDSAVYLCASSFTGIYGYTFGSGTRLTVV.